This entry is about one T cell receptor beta chain. No antigen is known for it. Trimming pared 2 bases from V and 0 bases from J, leaving 5 bases between. This CDR3 is built from 13 residues. In germline, CDR1 is SGDLS, CDR2 YYNGEE. This specimen belongs to a study of graft-versus-host responses after intestinal transplantation. Study summary: Recipients got multivisceral, liver-intestinal, or isolated intestinal transplants. Anti-thymocyte globulin served as induction for all recipients, who then took tacrolimus and steroids for three to four years.

Using immunoSEQ multiplex PCR, the repertoire was profiled, and TCRdb retains in-frame clones only, with some absent. The table lists approximately 90,000 clones, just over 90% of them singletons, with 2% in the top ten. Study-level points and caveats: Maximum circulating GvH clone levels tracked with early post-transplant HvG decreases. The marrow of recipients harbored GvH clones, and ileum or blood showed some of them first.

The chain couples TRBV9 to TRBJ2-5; D is uncertain. This specimen was unstimulated CD8+ T cells sorted from spleen or lymph node cells, taken before intestinal transplant. The receptor's source is a human donor who received an intestinal transplant. CDR3 sequence reads: CASSVGHQETQYF. For the CDR3, the DNA is TGTGCCAGCAGCGTGGGCCACCAAGAGACCCAGTACTTC. The variable domain in full, completed from reference TRBV9 and TRBJ2-5, reads DSGVTQTPKHLITATGQRVTLRCSPRSGDLSVYWYQQSLDQGLQFLIQYYNGEERAKGNILERFSAQQFPDLHSELNLSSLELGDSALYFCASSVGHQETQYFGPGTRLLVL.